These 4 T cell receptor beta chains were all obtained from the same sample, sequenced in a study of blood T cell repertoires in COVID-19. Data came from immunoSEQ multiplex PCR; TCRdb stores just in-frame clones and leaves some out. This sample yields 200,000 to 250,000 clones, of which approximately 81% are seen a single time; approximately 0.89% belongs to the top ten. Sequenced material: peripheral blood. Receptor source: a man aged 40-55 years with acute or convalescent COVID-19.

The chain couples TRBV27 to TRBJ2-7; 7 bases fit TRBD2. V shed 5 bases and J 4 bases; nucleotides not matched to a gene: 5. The CDR3 is 13 residues long. The V gene's germline CDR1 is MNHEY and CDR2 SMNVEV (reference sequence). The CDR3 sequence is CASSGGERYEQYF. In nucleotides, the CDR3 is TGTGCCAGCAGTGGGGGGGAGAGGTACGAGCAGTACTTC.

This chain joins TRBV29-1 and TRBJ2-2; the D gene is possibly TRBD2 (7 bases). The CDR3 length is 14 residues. The germline CDR1 and CDR2 sequences are SQVTM and ANQGSEA. V lost 6 bases to trimming and J lost 6 bases, with 17 bases between them. The CDR3 DNA is TGCAGCGTCGCCGGGGGGCTGATATCCGGGGAGCTGTTTTTT. Its translation is CSVAGGLISGELFF.

V is TRBV6-1 and J is TRBJ1-6, with D possibly TRBD1 on 5 matching bases. CDR1 and CDR2 (germline): MNHNS, SASEGT. V lost 0 bases to trimming and J lost 10 bases, with 28 bases between them. The CDR3 has 20 residues. This CDR3 reads CASSEAKKSGTGLNRSPLHF. The CDR3 DNA reads as TGTGCCAGCAGTGAAGCGAAAAAGAGTGGGACTGGGTTGAACAGGTCACCCCTCCACTTT.

The chain has TRBV19 and TRBJ1-1; D remains unclear. The V gene's germline CDR1 is LNHDA and CDR2 SQIVND (reference sequence). This CDR3 spans 15 amino acids. V was cut by 3 bases and J by 0 bases, with 11 bases left in between. This chain's CDR3 is CASSISGSMNTEAFF. The CDR3, as DNA: TGTGCCAGTAGTATTTCGGGAAGTATGAACACTGAAGCTTTCTTT.